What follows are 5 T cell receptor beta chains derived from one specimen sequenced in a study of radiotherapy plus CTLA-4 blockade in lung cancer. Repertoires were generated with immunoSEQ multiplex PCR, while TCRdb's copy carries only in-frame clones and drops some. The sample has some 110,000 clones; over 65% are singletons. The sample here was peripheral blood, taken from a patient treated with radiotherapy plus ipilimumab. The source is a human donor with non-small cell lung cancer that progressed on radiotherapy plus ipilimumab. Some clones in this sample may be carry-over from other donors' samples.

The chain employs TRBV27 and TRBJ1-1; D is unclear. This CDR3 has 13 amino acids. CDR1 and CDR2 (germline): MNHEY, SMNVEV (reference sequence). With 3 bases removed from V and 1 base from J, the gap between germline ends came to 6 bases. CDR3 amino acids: CASSFEENTEAFF. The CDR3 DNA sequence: TGTGCCAGCAGTTTTGAGGAGAACACTGAAGCTTTCTTT.

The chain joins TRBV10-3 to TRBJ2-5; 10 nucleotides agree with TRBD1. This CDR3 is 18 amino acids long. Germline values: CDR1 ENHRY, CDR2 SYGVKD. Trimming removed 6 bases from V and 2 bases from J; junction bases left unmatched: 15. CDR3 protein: CAIRTGTGEGRWQETQYF. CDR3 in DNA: TGTGCCATCAGAACCGGGACAGGGGAAGGGAGGTGGCAAGAGACCCAGTACTTC.

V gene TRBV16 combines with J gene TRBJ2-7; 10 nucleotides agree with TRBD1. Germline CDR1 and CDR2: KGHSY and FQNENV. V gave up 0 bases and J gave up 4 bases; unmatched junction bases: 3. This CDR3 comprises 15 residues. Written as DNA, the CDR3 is TGTGCCAGCAGCCAATCATGGACAGGGGGTTACGAGCAGTACTTC. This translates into CASSQSWTGGYEQYF.

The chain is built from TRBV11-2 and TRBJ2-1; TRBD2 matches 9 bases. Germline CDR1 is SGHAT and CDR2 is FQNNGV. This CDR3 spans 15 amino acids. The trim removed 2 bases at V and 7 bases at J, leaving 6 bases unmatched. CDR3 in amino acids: CASSLILAGNNEQFF. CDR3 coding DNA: TGTGCCAGCAGCTTAATTCTAGCGGGGAATAATGAGCAGTTCTTC.

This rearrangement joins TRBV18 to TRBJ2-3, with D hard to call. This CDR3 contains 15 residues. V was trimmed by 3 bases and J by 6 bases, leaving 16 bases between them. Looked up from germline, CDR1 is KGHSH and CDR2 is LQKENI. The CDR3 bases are TGTGCCAGCTCACCCCCGGCTGGCGATGGGGATACGCAGTATTTT. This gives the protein CASSPPAGDGDTQYF.